This record covers a single TCR beta chain. Its antigen is currently not known. There are no base qualities to consult, and no much larger clone falls within one base. This specimen belongs to a study of blood T cell repertoires in COVID-19 (dated by TCRdb to the early 2020s). Regarding the complete study: The collaborator samples originated in the United States, Italy and Spain and spanned the acute and convalescent phases of COVID-19. The repertoires were released in a freely available public database intended as a resource for research on the immune response to SARS-CoV-2. The prospective study material was composed of cDNA or gDNA derived from T cells, B-cell-depleted T cells, or PBMCs. Subjects who had been exposed to COVID-19, were actively infected with it, or had recovered from it provided the deeply sampled blood TCRbeta repertoires that made up the dataset. A de-identified subject ID, COVID-19 status, age in years and sex were almost always included in the sample metadata. Samples were obtained from the ongoing ImmuneRACE study (first 160 participants) and from about 1,300 subjects provided by 6 global collaborators. Where available, HLA class I and class II types were obtained from metadata supplied by the sample provider rather than from assay-based typing.

Collaborating institutions collected whole blood in K2EDTA tubes following their own protocols. For TCRbeta analysis, collaborators shipped samples in one of three forms: frozen whole blood, isolated PBMCs, or DNA extracted from either of those sample types. At the junction V is shortened by 7 bases and J by 4 bases, with 10 bases in between. The CDR3 has 13 amino acids, counting the end cysteine and phenylalanine. The entry retains the CDR3 DNA only, 39 bases that are in frame from base 1. CDR1 is given as SNHLY and CDR2 as FYNNEI, both from the germline V gene. Study-level results and caveats: Clinical and demographic metadata were provided uncurated, with the amount varying by source and participant.

TCRbeta CDR3 regions were amplified from genomic DNA using the immunoSEQ Assay, a bias-controlled multiplex PCR. As for how the authors treated the data: The number of nucleated cells in each sample was estimated by amplification of reference gene primers within the assay. To quantify the absolute abundance of each unique TCRbeta CDR3 rearrangement, sequence reads were collapsed and filtered. For each sample, productive Simpson clonality was calculated as the square root of Simpson's diversity index across productive rearrangements. TCRdb mirrors the immuneACCESS table, restricted to in-frame sequences. Some clones are absent from its copies; in checked studies, under half trace to an unresolved V gene, and the reason for the others is unknown. D and trimming were read from the DNA, whereas the V and J calls and clone size are those reported in that table. The sample contains around 200,000 clones, 70% to 90% of them found a single time. Jointly, the top ten make up around 5% of the sample.

The receptor comes from an elderly woman with acute or convalescent COVID-19. This chain is built from TRBV2 and TRBJ2-2; the D region possibly corresponds to TRBD2 (5 bases align). Sequenced material: peripheral blood. The CDR3 is CASKGVGTGELFF. In nucleotides, the sequence is TGTGCCAGCAAGGGAGTGGGCACCGGGGAGCTGTTTTTT.